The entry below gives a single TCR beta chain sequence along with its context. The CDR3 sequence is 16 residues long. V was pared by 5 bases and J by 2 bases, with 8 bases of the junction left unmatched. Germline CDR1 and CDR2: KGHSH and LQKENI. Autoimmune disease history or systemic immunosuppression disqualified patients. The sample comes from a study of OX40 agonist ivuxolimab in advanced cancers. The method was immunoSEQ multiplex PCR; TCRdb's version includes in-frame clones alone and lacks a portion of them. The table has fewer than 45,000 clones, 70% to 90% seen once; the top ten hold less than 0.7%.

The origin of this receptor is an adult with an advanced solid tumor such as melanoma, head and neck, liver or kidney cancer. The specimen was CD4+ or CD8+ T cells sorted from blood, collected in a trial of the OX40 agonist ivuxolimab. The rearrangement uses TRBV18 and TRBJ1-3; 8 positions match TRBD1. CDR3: CASSSSTQGAGNTIYF. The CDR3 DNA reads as TGTGCCAGCTCATCTTCCACACAGGGGGCTGGAAACACCATATATTTT. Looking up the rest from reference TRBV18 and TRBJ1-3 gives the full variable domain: NAGVMQNPRHLVRRRGQEARLRCSPMKGHSHVYWYRQLPEEGLKFMVYLQKENIIDESGMPKERFSAEFPKEGPSILRIQQVVRGDSAAYFCASSSSTQGAGNTIYFGEGSWLTVV.